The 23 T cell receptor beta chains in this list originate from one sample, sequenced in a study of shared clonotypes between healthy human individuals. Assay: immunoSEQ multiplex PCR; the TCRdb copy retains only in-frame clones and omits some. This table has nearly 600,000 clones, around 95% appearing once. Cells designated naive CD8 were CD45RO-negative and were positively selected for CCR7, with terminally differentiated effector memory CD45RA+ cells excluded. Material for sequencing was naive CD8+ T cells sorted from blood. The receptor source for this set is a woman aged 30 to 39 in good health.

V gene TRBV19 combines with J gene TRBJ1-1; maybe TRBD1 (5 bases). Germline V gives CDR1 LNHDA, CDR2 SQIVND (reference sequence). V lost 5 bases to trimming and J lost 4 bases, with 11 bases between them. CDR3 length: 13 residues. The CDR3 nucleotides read TGTGCCAGTAGTCCCAGGGTGGGCACTGAAGCTTTCTTT. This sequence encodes CASSPRVGTEAFF.

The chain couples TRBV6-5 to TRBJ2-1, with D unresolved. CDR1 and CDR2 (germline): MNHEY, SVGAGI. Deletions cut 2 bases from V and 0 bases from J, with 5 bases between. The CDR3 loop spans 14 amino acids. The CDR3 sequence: CASSYLSSYNEQFF. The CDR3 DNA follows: TGTGCCAGCAGTTACCTAAGCTCCTACAATGAGCAGTTCTTC.

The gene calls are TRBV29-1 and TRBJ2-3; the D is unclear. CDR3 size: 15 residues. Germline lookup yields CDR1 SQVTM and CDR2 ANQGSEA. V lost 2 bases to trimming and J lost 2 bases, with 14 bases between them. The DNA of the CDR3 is TGCAGCGTTGAACTTTCCCCGAGAATCACAGATACGCAGTATTTT. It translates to CSVELSPRITDTQYF.

The CDR3 DNA follows: TGCGCCAGCAGCCAAGGGAACGGGATTGGTTATGAGCAGTTCTTC. Translation gives CASSQGNGIGYEQFF. The rearrangement links TRBV4-1 to TRBJ2-1; perhaps TRBD2 as D (5 bases). CDR1 is MGHRA, CDR2 YSYEKL, per germline. This CDR3 is 15 amino acids long. V lost 1 base, J lost 8 bases, and 15 bases lay in between.

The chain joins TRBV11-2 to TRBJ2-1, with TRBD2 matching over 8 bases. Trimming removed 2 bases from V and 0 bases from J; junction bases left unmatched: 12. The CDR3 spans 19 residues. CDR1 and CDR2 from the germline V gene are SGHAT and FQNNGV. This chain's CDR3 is CASSLNRMLAGTSYNEQFF. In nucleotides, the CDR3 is TGTGCCAGCAGCTTAAATCGGATGTTAGCGGGGACCTCCTACAATGAGCAGTTCTTC.

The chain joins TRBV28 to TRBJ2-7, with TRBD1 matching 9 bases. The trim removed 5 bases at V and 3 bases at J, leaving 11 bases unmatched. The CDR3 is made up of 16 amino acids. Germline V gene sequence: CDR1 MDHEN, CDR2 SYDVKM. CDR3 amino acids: CASSPPRRQGVYEQYF. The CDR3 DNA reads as TGTGCCAGCAGTCCCCCCCGACGACAGGGGGTCTACGAGCAGTACTTC.

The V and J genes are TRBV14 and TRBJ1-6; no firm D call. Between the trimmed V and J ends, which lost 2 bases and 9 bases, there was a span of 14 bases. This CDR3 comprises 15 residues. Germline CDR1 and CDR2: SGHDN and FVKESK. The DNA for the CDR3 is TGTGCCAGCAGCCAAATGGCCTCACGCGGTTCACCCCTCCACTTT. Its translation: CASSQMASRGSPLHF.

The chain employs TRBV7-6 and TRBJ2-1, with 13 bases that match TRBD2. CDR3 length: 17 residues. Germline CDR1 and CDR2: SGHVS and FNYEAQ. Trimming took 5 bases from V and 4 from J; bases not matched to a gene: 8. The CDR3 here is CASSTRTSGRDYNEQFF. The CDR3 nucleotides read TGTGCCAGCAGCACAAGGACTAGCGGGAGAGATTACAATGAGCAGTTCTTC.

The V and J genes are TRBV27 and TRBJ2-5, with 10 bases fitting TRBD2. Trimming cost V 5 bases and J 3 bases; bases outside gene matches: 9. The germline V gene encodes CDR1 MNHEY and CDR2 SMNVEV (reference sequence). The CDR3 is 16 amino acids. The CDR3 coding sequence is TGTGCCAGCAGTCCGACCCATGGACTAGCGGAAGAGACCCAGTACTTC. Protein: CASSPTHGLAEETQYF.

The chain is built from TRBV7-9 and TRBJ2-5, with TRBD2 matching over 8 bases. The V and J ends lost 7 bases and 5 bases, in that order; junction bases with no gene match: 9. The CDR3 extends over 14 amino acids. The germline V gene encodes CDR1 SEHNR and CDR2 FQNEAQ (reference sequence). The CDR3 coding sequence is TGTGCCAGCAACCAAGCGGGAGATCAGGAGACCCAGTACTTC. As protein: CASNQAGDQETQYF.

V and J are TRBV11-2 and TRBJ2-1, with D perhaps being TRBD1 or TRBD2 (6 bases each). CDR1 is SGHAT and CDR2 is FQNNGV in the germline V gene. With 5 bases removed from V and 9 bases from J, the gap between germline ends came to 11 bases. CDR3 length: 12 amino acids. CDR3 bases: TGTGCCAGCAGCCAGGGGCGGGGTGAGCAGTTCTTC. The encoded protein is CASSQGRGEQFF.

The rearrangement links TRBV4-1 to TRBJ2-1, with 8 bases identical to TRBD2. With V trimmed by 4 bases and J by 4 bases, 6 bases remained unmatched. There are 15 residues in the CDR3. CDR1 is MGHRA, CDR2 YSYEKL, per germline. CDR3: CASSRQAGGYNEQFF. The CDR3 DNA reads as TGCGCCAGCAGCCGGCAGGCGGGGGGATACAATGAGCAGTTCTTC.

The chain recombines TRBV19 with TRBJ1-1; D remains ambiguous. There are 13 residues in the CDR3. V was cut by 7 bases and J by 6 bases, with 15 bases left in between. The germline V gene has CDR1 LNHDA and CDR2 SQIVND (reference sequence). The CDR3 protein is CASTPTQLSEAFF. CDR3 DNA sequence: TGTGCCAGTACTCCGACCCAGCTCTCTGAAGCTTTCTTT.

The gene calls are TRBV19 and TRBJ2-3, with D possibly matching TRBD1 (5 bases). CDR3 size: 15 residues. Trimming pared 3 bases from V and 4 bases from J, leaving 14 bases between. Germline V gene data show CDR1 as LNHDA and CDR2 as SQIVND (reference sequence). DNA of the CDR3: TGTGCCAGTAGTATCGTTAGGGGATCCCCAGATACGCAGTATTTT. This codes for CASSIVRGSPDTQYF.

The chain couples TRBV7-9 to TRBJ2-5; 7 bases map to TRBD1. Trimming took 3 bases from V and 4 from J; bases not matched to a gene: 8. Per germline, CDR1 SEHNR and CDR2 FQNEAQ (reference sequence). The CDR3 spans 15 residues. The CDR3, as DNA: TGTGCCAGCAGCTTGTCTAAGGGGGCCTTAGAGACCCAGTACTTC. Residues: CASSLSKGALETQYF.

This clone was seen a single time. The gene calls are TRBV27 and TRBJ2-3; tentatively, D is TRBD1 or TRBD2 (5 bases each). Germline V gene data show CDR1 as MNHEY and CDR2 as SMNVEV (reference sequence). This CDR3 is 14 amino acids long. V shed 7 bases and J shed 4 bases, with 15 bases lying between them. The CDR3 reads CASNLGGISDTQYF. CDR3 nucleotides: TGTGCCAGCAATCTTGGGGGAATCTCAGATACGCAGTATTTT.

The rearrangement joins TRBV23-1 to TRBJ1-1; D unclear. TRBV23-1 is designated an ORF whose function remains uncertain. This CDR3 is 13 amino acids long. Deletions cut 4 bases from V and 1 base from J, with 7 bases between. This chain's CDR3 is CASSRVQNTEAFF. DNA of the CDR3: TGCGCCAGCAGTCGGGTCCAGAACACTGAAGCTTTCTTT.

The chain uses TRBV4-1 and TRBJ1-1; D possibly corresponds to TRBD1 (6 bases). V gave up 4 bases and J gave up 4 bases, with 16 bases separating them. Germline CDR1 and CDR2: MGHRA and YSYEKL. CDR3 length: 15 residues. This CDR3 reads CASSLQYRAPTEAFF. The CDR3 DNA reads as TGCGCCAGCAGCCTCCAATACAGGGCACCCACTGAAGCTTTCTTT.

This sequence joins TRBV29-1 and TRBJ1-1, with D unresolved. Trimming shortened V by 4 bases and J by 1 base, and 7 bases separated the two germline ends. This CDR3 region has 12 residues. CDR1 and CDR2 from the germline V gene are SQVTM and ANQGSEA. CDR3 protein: CSVVVENTEAFF. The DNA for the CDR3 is TGCAGCGTTGTTGTGGAGAACACTGAAGCTTTCTTT.

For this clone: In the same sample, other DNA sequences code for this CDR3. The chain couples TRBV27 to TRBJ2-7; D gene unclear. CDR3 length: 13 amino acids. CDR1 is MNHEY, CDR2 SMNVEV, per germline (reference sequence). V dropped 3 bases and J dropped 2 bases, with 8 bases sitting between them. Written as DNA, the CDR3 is TGTGCCAGCAGTTTTGGGCGTACCTACGAGCAGTACTTC. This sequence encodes CASSFGRTYEQYF.

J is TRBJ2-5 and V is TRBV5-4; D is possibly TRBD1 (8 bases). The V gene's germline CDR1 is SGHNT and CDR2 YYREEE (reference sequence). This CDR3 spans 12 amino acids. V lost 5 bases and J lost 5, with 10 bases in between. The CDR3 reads CASRQGGETQYF. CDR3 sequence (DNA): TGTGCCAGCAGACAGGGGGGGGAGACCCAGTACTTC.

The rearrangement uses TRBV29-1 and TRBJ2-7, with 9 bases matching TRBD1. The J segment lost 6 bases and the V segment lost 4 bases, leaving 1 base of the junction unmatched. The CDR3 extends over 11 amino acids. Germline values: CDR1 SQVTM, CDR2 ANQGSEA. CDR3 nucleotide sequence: TGCAGCGTTGCGGACAGGGGCGAGCAGTACTTC. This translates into CSVADRGEQYF.

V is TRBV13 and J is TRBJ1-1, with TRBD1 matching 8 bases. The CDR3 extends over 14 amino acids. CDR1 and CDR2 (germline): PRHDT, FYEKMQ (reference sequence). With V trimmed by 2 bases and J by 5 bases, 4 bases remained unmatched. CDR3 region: CASSLQGARTEAFF. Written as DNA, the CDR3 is TGTGCCAGCAGCTTACAGGGGGCGCGAACTGAAGCTTTCTTT. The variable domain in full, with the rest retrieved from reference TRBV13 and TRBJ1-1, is AAGVIQSPRHLIKEKRETATLKCYPIPRHDTVYWYQQGPGQDPQFLISFYEKMQSDKGSIPDRFSAQQFSDYHSELNMSSLELGDSALYFCASSLQGARTEAFFGQGTRLTVV.